Sequencing of this TCR beta chain was carried out in a study of T cell repertoires in cytomegalovirus infection. Study-wide context: It was the public TCR beta signatures that indicated both CMV infection and matching HLA type.

Study-level results: Dominant in the ex vivo response were TCR beta clonotypes restricted by HLA-C and specific for CMV. Summed frequency of shared TCR beta families picked out CMV carriers who also had the relevant HLA.

TCRdb reanalysed the reads using MiXCR and keeps one entry per CDR3 protein. Here the sample spans around 630,000 distinct CDR3 sequences, approximately 25% being singletons. Trimming took 6 bases from V and 9 from J, leaving 15 bases between them. The CDR3 length is 12 residues. Germline V gene data show CDR1 as MNHEY and CDR2 as SMNVEV (reference sequence). This clonotype was counted a few times. Antigen specificity is unknown. The clonotype was recovered from a human donor in good health (CMV status not recorded). Some clones in this sample may be carry-over from other donors' samples. The specimen sequenced was CD8+ T cells from PBMCs. The chain joins TRBV27 to TRBJ2-7; a possible D gene is TRBD1 (5 bases). CDR3 protein: CASSLGPGRQYF. CDR3 coding DNA: TGTGCCAGCAGCCTGGGGCCCGGGCGGCAGTACTTC.